The rows below give T cell receptor beta chains drawn from one sample of a study of T cells in Graves' hyperthyroidism and ophthalmopathy. One entry per CDR3 protein results from TCRdb running MiXCR on the multiplex PCR reads. In the table there are under 600,000 distinct CDR3 sequences, approximately 16% of which are singletons. Specimen: blood. All receptors come from a woman between 40 and 50 years old with Graves' ophthalmopathy. CDR3s include the opening cysteine and the closing phenylalanine or tryptophan.

v_gene: TRBV7-9; j_gene: TRBJ2-2; CDR3aa: CASSSTGDIWAGELFF
v_gene: TRBV19; j_gene: TRBJ2-1; CDR3aa: CASSIDRTGVSGRAQPDEQFF
v_gene: TRBV27; j_gene: TRBJ1-6; CDR3aa: CASSFSPPGQYGGEALHF
v_gene: TRBV3-1; j_gene: TRBJ2-2; CDR3aa: CASGHKSENTGELFF
v_gene: TRBV12-3/TRBV12-4; j_gene: TRBJ2-3; CDR3aa: CASRTGTENTDTQYF
v_gene: TRBV20-1; j_gene: TRBJ1-1; CDR3aa: CSAGDFWASYEAFF
v_gene: TRBV3-1; j_gene: TRBJ1-2; CDR3aa: CASSRQGSYGYTF
v_gene: TRBV5-1; j_gene: TRBJ2-7; CDR3aa: CASSLGQLDEQYF
v_gene: TRBV2; j_gene: TRBJ2-4; CDR3aa: CASSIRTSGSGGIQYF
v_gene: TRBV7-9; j_gene: TRBJ1-1; CDR3aa: CASSLVPWAGTEAFF
v_gene: TRBV30; j_gene: TRBJ2-3; CDR3aa: CAWSSQPPDTQYF
v_gene: TRBV7-2; j_gene: TRBJ2-3; CDR3aa: CASSLGDRAADTQYF
v_gene: TRBV4-1; j_gene: TRBJ2-7; CDR3aa: CASSLRDYDYEQYF
v_gene: TRBV19; j_gene: TRBJ1-1; CDR3aa: CASRITYVDNRGTEAFF
v_gene: TRBV7-9; j_gene: TRBJ1-1; CDR3aa: CASSLKGQPEAFF
v_gene: TRBV18; j_gene: TRBJ2-7; CDR3aa: CASSPYDRAYEQYF
v_gene: TRBV6-1; j_gene: TRBJ2-5; CDR3aa: CASNIVTGRKYF
v_gene: TRBV5-1; j_gene: TRBJ1-3; CDR3aa: CASSLGDSLSWNTIYF
v_gene: TRBV5-1; j_gene: TRBJ2-3; CDR3aa: CASSLRALVTDTQYF
v_gene: TRBV5-1; j_gene: TRBJ2-5; CDR3aa: CASSLASSRETQYF
v_gene: TRBV11-2; j_gene: TRBJ2-7; CDR3aa: CASSPGQGSHEQYF
v_gene: TRBV6-2/TRBV6-3; j_gene: TRBJ1-1; CDR3aa: CASSYTRVGVSEAFF
v_gene: TRBV4-2; j_gene: TRBJ1-2; CDR3aa: CASSQVLGQINYGYTF
v_gene: TRBV15; j_gene: TRBJ2-1; CDR3aa: CATSSGRSSYNEQFF
v_gene: TRBV29-1; j_gene: TRBJ2-3; CDR3aa: CSVSGGLSTDTQYF
v_gene: TRBV18; j_gene: TRBJ2-7; CDR3aa: CASSPGSGDRGEQYF
v_gene: TRBV20-1; j_gene: TRBJ2-5; CDR3aa: CSANSRGIRQETQYF